This T cell receptor (beta chain) stems from a study of monozygotic twins with inflammatory bowel disease. The CDR3 runs 15 residues. Germline V gene lookup returns CDR1 SGDLS and CDR2 YYNGEE. Reanalyzing the 5' RACE reads, TCRdb keeps one entry per CDR3 protein, without DNA. This specimen shows 95,000 to 110,000 distinct CDR3 sequences; the ten leading clones hold 1.5% to 2%. This sequence was found in a human donor with ulcerative colitis or Crohn's disease, or a healthy co-twin of an affected twin (not recorded which). This sequence joins TRBV9 and TRBJ2-7; TCRdb indicates TRBD2, and absent DNA this call remains unverified. The sample comprised blood. This CDR3 is CASSVVTGGDYEQYF. Complete variable domain (other parts from reference TRBV9 and TRBJ2-7): DSGVTQTPKHLITATGQRVTLRCSPRSGDLSVYWYQQSLDQGLQFLIQYYNGEERAKGNILERFSAQQFPDLHSELNLSSLELGDSALYFCASSVVTGGDYEQYFGPGTRLTVT.